Below are 28 T cell receptor beta chains sequenced from a single sample in a study of blood T cell repertoires in COVID-19. The assay was immunoSEQ multiplex PCR, and TCRdb's table has in-frame clones only and misses some. The sample yields under 300,000 clones, about 88% seen once. The sequenced material came from peripheral blood. Every receptor here comes from a woman in her thirties or forties who had recovered from COVID-19.

The chain has TRBV7-9 and TRBJ2-1, with 9 nucleotides matching TRBD2. The V segment lost 4 bases and the J segment 10 bases; nucleotides outside the gene matches: 14. The CDR3 totals 16 residues. Per germline, CDR1 SEHNR and CDR2 FQNEAQ (reference sequence). The CDR3 DNA reads as TGTGCCAGCAGCTACCCGGGACTAGCAAAGCTCGGGGAGCAGTTCTTC. It yields the protein CASSYPGLAKLGEQFF. Complete variable domain (other parts from reference TRBV7-9 and TRBJ2-1): DTGVSQNPRHKITKRGQNVTFRCDPISEHNRLYWYRQTLGQGPEFLTYFQNEAQLEKSRLLSDRFSAERPKGSFSTLEIQRTEQGDSAMYLCASSYPGLAKLGEQFFGPGTRLTVL.

This chain connects TRBV4-3 to TRBJ2-2; a possible D gene is TRBD2 (6 bases). This CDR3 region has 14 residues. V lost 0 bases to trimming and J lost 6 bases, with 8 bases between them. CDR1 LGHNA and CDR2 YSLEER come from the germline V gene. The CDR3 loop reads CASSQEAGSGELFF. CDR3 DNA: TGCGCCAGCAGCCAAGAGGCGGGATCCGGGGAGCTGTTTTTT.

This rearrangement joins TRBV5-4 to TRBJ2-5; TRBD2 agrees at 16 bases. Looked up from germline, CDR1 is SGHNT and CDR2 is YYREEE (reference sequence). CDR3 length: 18 amino acids. The V gene end was trimmed by 1 base and the J gene end by 6 bases; junction bases not matched to a gene: 9. In DNA form, the CDR3 reads TGTGCCAGCAGCTTGCAGGGACTAGCGGGGGGGCCTCCGCAGACCCAGTACTTC. It translates to CASSLQGLAGGPPQTQYF.

CDR3 sequence: CAPSLGRVGGYTF. CDR3 bases: TGTGCCCCCAGCCTCGGGAGGGTTGGTGGCTACACCTTC. The rearrangement uses TRBV6-4 and TRBJ1-2, with unresolved D. The CDR3 is made up of 13 amino acids. The V end was cut by 11 bases, the J end by 7 bases, with 20 bases between. Germline V gives CDR1 MRHNA, CDR2 SNTAGT.

This chain connects TRBV6-5 to TRBJ1-3; the D gene is possibly TRBD1 (5 bases). The CDR3 totals 16 residues. Looked up from germline, CDR1 is MNHEY and CDR2 is SVGAGI. Trimming stripped 2 bases from V and 2 bases from J, with 13 bases between. CDR3 sequence: CASSYTPDSPGNTIYF. The CDR3 DNA reads as TGTGCCAGCAGTTACACGCCAGACAGCCCTGGAAACACCATATATTTT.

This clone was detected only once. V usage is TRBV18 and J usage is TRBJ1-6; tentatively, D is TRBD1 (5 bases). Germline values: CDR1 KGHSH, CDR2 LQKENI. Trimming cost V 3 bases and J 9 bases, with 12 bases left between them. CDR3 size: 14 residues. CDR3 region: CASSPGGDGSPLHF. CDR3 bases: TGTGCCAGCTCACCGGGAGGGGATGGTTCACCCCTCCACTTT.

The rearrangement links TRBV4-3 to TRBJ2-5; 8 bases match TRBD1. This CDR3 spans 14 amino acids. From germline, CDR1 is LGHNA and CDR2 YSLEER. Unmatched junction bases numbered 2, after V lost 4 bases and J lost 1 base. CDR3 residues: CASSRTGLQETQYF. CDR3 nucleotide sequence: TGCGCCAGCAGCCGGACAGGGCTCCAAGAGACCCAGTACTTC.

V is TRBV5-1 and J is TRBJ2-7; maybe TRBD1 (6 bases). Trimming stripped 2 bases from V and 6 bases from J, with 9 bases between. The V gene's germline CDR1 is SGHRS and CDR2 YFSETQ. This CDR3 has 12 residues. Written as DNA, the CDR3 is TGCGCCAGCAGCTTAGTAGGGGGCGAGCAGTACGTC. Translated: CASSLVGGEQYV.

The rearrangement links TRBV19 to TRBJ2-3; D remains ambiguous. The germline CDR1 and CDR2 sequences are LNHDA and SQIVND (reference sequence). This CDR3 region has 14 residues. Trimming stripped 2 bases from V and 3 bases from J, with 9 bases between. The CDR3 nucleotides read TGTGCCAGTAGTATAACAAGCGATACAGATACGCAGTATTTT. This codes for CASSITSDTDTQYF.

This rearrangement joins TRBV6-2 or TRBV6-3 to TRBJ2-6; TRBD2 aligns across 9 bases. There are 17 residues in the CDR3. Trimming removed 6 bases from V and 1 base from J; junction bases left unmatched: 7. CDR1 is MNHEY and CDR2 is SVGEGT in the germline V gene. The CDR3 loop reads CASSPWLAGSGANVLTF. CDR3 DNA sequence: TGTGCCAGCAGCCCATGGCTAGCGGGGTCTGGGGCCAACGTCCTGACTTTC.

This clone was seen a single time. This chain links TRBV28 with TRBJ1-3; D is undetermined. This CDR3 comprises 13 residues. V was clipped by 10 bases and J by 10 bases, with 20 bases between them. Germline V gives CDR1 MDHEN, CDR2 SYDVKM. The CDR3 here is CATEEGSKSTIYF. CDR3 bases: TGTGCCACGGAGGAGGGCTCCAAGTCTACCATATATTTT.

The rearrangement joins TRBV11-3 to TRBJ2-6, with 8 bases fitting TRBD1. Trimming removed 0 bases from V and 12 bases from J; junction bases left unmatched: 7. The germline CDR1 and CDR2 sequences are SGHNT and YENEEA. The length of the CDR3 is 15 residues. The CDR3, as DNA: TGTGCCAGCAGCTTAGATCTAGGACAGGGCCTCGTCCTGACTTTC. It codes for CASSLDLGQGLVLTF. Full variable domain (rest looked up from reference TRBV11-3 and TRBJ2-6): EAGVVQSPRYKIIEKKQPVAFWCNPISGHNTLYWYLQNLGQGPELLIRYENEEAVDDSQLPKDRFSAERLKGVDSTLKIQPAELGDSAVYLCASSLDLGQGLVLTFGAGSRLTVL.

CDR3 nucleotide sequence: TGTGCCAGCAGCCCCCCGGGACAGTACAATGAGCAGTTCTTC. Translating it yields CASSPPGQYNEQFF. The chain has TRBV7-6 and TRBJ2-1, with 7 positions matching TRBD1. Looked up from germline, CDR1 is SGHVS and CDR2 is FNYEAQ. With V trimmed by 5 bases and J by 4 bases, 5 bases remained unmatched. The CDR3 is 14 residues long.

The J gene is TRBJ1-6, the V gene TRBV5-5; no clear D. The CDR3 is made up of 13 amino acids. Germline-derived CDR1 and CDR2 are SGHKS and YYEKEE (reference sequence). Trimming cost V 0 bases and J 10 bases, with 8 bases left between them. The CDR3 region is CASSLVGESPLHF. CDR3 in DNA: TGTGCCAGCAGCTTGGTGGGCGAGTCACCCCTCCACTTT.

The sample holds a few counts of this clone. The chain has TRBV2 and TRBJ2-7; 10 bases map to TRBD2. The CDR3 totals 19 residues. The V gene's germline CDR1 is SNHLY and CDR2 FYNNEI. V trimming: 6 bases; J trimming: 0 bases; junction bases outside the gene matches: 17. In nucleotides, the CDR3 is TGTGCCAGCAGCTATAACAATTACCTAGCGGGGGACTACTCCTACGAGCAGTACTTC. Its translation is CASSYNNYLAGDYSYEQYF.

The chain uses TRBV7-8 and TRBJ2-7; TRBD1 is a possible D gene (6 bases). V was shortened by 6 bases and J by 7 bases, with 22 bases between the two germline ends. The CDR3 spans 15 residues. Germline CDR1 SGHVS, CDR2 FQNEAQ. The CDR3: CASSPRGQPGREQYV. CDR3 nucleotide sequence: TGTGCCAGCAGTCCACGAGGACAGCCGGGTAGGGAGCAGTACGTC.

This rearrangement joins TRBV11-1 to TRBJ2-5; 7 nucleotides agree with TRBD2. The CDR3 loop spans 13 amino acids. Germline-derived CDR1 and CDR2 are SGHAT and FQDESV (reference sequence). V was clipped by 5 bases and J by 7 bases; unmatched bases: 7. The CDR3 nucleotides are TGTGCCAGCAGCAAAGTACCGGGGGGGACCCAGTACTTC. It yields the protein CASSKVPGGTQYF.

The V gene is TRBV5-1, the J gene TRBJ1-2; D might be TRBD1 (6 bases). The germline CDR1 and CDR2 sequences are SGHRS and YFSETQ. This CDR3 has 15 residues. The V gene lost 2 bases and the J gene lost 5 bases, with 16 bases spanning the gap. The CDR3 DNA follows: TGCGCCAGCAGCTTTAATGGGGGCCCTTCTTATGGCTACACCTTC. As protein: CASSFNGGPSYGYTF.

This sequence joins TRBV7-7 and TRBJ2-5; 7 bases line up with TRBD2. Germline V gene data show CDR1 as SSHAT and CDR2 as FNYEAQ (reference sequence). This CDR3 has 13 amino acids. After removal of 1 base from V and 5 bases from J, the junction contained 1 base not matched to a gene. The CDR3 loop reads CASSLDSGETQYF. CDR3 sequence (DNA): TGTGCCAGCAGCTTAGATAGCGGGGAGACCCAGTACTTC. Drawing the rest from reference TRBV7-7 and TRBJ2-5, the complete variable domain is GAGVSQSPRYKVTKRGQDVTLRCDPISSHATLYWYQQALGQGPEFLTYFNYEAQPDKSGLPSDRFSAERPEGSISTLTIQRTEQRDSAMYRCASSLDSGETQYFGPGTRLLVL.

The chain carries TRBV5-6 and TRBJ2-5, with TRBD2 matching over 8 bases. V dropped 3 bases and J dropped 7; count of bases not matched to a gene: 5. The CDR3 covers 13 residues. The germline CDR1 and CDR2 sequences are SGHDT and YYEEEE. This CDR3 reads CASSWGLEGTQYF. The CDR3 DNA sequence: TGTGCCAGCAGCTGGGGACTAGAGGGGACCCAGTACTTC.

The chain recombines TRBV28 with TRBJ1-2, with 8 positions matching TRBD1. Unmatched junction bases numbered 9, after V lost 6 bases and J lost 3 bases. Germline assignment: CDR1 MDHEN and CDR2 SYDVKM. CDR3 size: 15 residues. For the CDR3, the DNA is TGTGCCAGCAGGACTCGGACAGGGAACTACTATGGCTACACCTTC. Encoded protein: CASRTRTGNYYGYTF.

A remark on this clone: Other DNA sequences from this sample encode an identical CDR3 as well. The chain employs TRBV4-2 and TRBJ2-3; tentative D call: TRBD2 (5 bases). The germline V gene has CDR1 LGHNA and CDR2 YNFKEQ. The germline V and J ends were trimmed by 4 bases and 4 bases, with 9 bases remaining between them. The length of the CDR3 is 13 residues. CDR3 coding DNA: TGTGCCAGCAGCCCCAGCGGCCCAGATACGCAGTATTTT. This gives the protein CASSPSGPDTQYF.

The rearrangement links TRBV6-6 to TRBJ1-1, with D possibly TRBD1 on 6 matching bases. The CDR3 totals 14 residues. Trimming removed 0 bases at V and 6 bases at J, with 11 bases between. Looked up from germline, CDR1 is MNHNY and CDR2 is SVGAGI (reference sequence). The CDR3 region has the DNA TGTGCCAGCAGTTACTCCCTAGAGGGGGCTGAAGCTTTCTTT. Amino acid sequence: CASSYSLEGAEAFF.

The chain combines TRBV4-3 with TRBJ1-1; no firm D call. Per the germline V gene, CDR1 is LGHNA and CDR2 is YSLEER. This CDR3 region has 13 residues. Trimming stripped 4 bases from V and 5 bases from J, with 11 bases between. CDR3 in amino acids: CASSPGMRTEAFF. The CDR3 region has the DNA TGCGCCAGCAGCCCTGGAATGAGGACTGAAGCTTTCTTT.

The chain couples TRBV2 to TRBJ2-2; a possible D gene is TRBD1 (6 bases). Trimming pared 7 bases from V and 4 bases from J, leaving 13 bases between. This CDR3 is built from 14 residues. The germline CDR1 and CDR2 sequences are SNHLY and FYNNEI. CDR3 nucleotide sequence: TGTGCCAGCACCCAGGGGCTGAGCACCGGGGAGCTGTTTTTT. This sequence encodes CASTQGLSTGELFF.

The chain uses TRBV24-1 and TRBJ2-5, with a possible D match to TRBD1 (6 bases). This CDR3 comprises 14 residues. The V end lost 4 bases, the J end lost 2 bases, and 10 bases lay between the germline ends. Per germline, CDR1 KGHDR and CDR2 SFDVKD. CDR3 amino acids: CATSEPTGQETQYF. The CDR3 DNA reads TGTGCCACCAGTGAGCCAACAGGGCAAGAGACCCAGTACTTC.

The chain recombines TRBV27 with TRBJ2-7; TRBD1 might be the D (5 bases). Germline CDR1 MNHEY, CDR2 SMNVEV (reference sequence). V lost 11 bases to trimming and J lost 10 bases, with 15 bases between them. CDR3 length: 10 amino acids. The CDR3 protein is CAGTRVGQYF. The CDR3 bases are TGTGCCGGTACCAGGGTCGGACAGTACTTC.

V is TRBV6-2 or TRBV6-3 and J is TRBJ1-2; 9 nucleotides line up with TRBD1. Germline trimming cut 4 bases from V and 4 bases from J; bases unmatched to any gene: 7. CDR3 length equals 15 residues. Per germline, CDR1 MNHEY and CDR2 SVGEGT. The CDR3 loop reads CASSSITTGGYGYTF. The DNA of the CDR3 is TGTGCCAGCAGTTCTATAACGACAGGGGGCTATGGCTACACCTTC.